This TCR beta chain came from a study of blood T cell repertoires in COVID-19. The ends lost 1 base at V and 7 bases at J; junction bases unmatched: 9. Per the germline V gene, CDR1 is LNHDA and CDR2 is SQIVND (reference sequence). This CDR3 contains 16 residues. Generated by immunoSEQ multiplex PCR, the TCRdb table keeps only in-frame clones and is missing some. The sample includes some 150,000 clones, about 83% of them seen just once. The rearrangement links TRBV19 to TRBJ1-5, with 8 bases lining up with TRBD1. This receptor was taken from a woman aged 55-70 years with COVID-19, enrolled during active disease. Material for sequencing was peripheral blood. CDR3 nucleotide sequence: TGTGCCAGTAGTATAGTAGGTGGACAGGGTCGACAGCCCCAGCATTTT. It encodes CASSIVGGQGRQPQHF.